This T cell receptor (beta chain) was obtained from a study of beta chain features in type 1 diabetes. Study-wide points: All four CD4+ subsets of Type 1 diabetes patients contained TCRB CDR3s that were moderately but significantly shorter. Naive, central memory and regulatory TCRB repertoires appeared more similar among patients than healthy donors. Researchers cautioned that cDNA sequencing could over-represent cells with high TCR expression.

On this clone itself: Its antigen remains unidentified.

Trimming shortened V by 0 bases and J by 6 bases, and 19 bases separated the two germline ends. The CDR3 is 16 amino acids. The germline V gene has CDR1 SGDLS and CDR2 YYNGEE. Reverse transcribing all isolated RNA meant expressed TCRB transcripts were sequenced. The assay was immunoSEQ multiplex PCR, and TCRdb's table has in-frame clones only and misses some. The table lists 500,000 to 800,000 clones, roughly an eighth of them singletons. Sequencing used naive CD4+ T cells from blood. This chain joins TRBV9 and TRBJ2-7; possible D gene TRBD1, 5 bases. The origin of this receptor is a man aged 25-45 years with type 1 diabetes. CDR3 coding DNA: TGTGCCAGCAGCGTAGGGGGCGGCCGGCTAGACGGCGAGCAGTACTTC. Amino acids: CASSVGGGRLDGEQYF.